The 8 T cell receptor beta chains below come from one sample, sequenced in a study of T cell clonotyping in hematopoietic cell transplantation. Sequencing used immunoSEQ multiplex PCR; TCRdb keeps in-frame clones, though not all of them. The sample gives more than 70,000 clones, 96% of which show up once; roughly 1.5% is in the top ten. Stated time point: recipient sample about 28 days before transplant, after cytoreduction. Material: peripheral blood mononuclear cells, obtained before stem cell transplant. These receptors were taken from a woman aged 45-65 years with acute myeloid leukemia. Some clones in this sample may be carry-over from other donors' samples.

The chain couples TRBV6-1 to TRBJ2-1; 8 bases match TRBD2. The CDR3 is made up of 14 amino acids. Germline trimming cut 5 bases from V and 2 bases from J; bases unmatched to any gene: 2. Germline V CDR1 and CDR2: MNHNS, SASEGT. The CDR3: CASSPGLAYNEQFF. Here the CDR3 DNA reads TGTGCCAGCAGTCCGGGACTAGCCTACAATGAGCAGTTCTTC.

This chain connects TRBV11-3 to TRBJ2-5; 7 bases fit TRBD1. The CDR3 is made up of 15 amino acids. Germline assignment: CDR1 SGHNT and CDR2 YENEEA. The V segment lost 5 bases and the J segment 4 bases; nucleotides outside the gene matches: 10. Written as DNA, the CDR3 is TGTGCCAGCAGCGCCACCTCACAGGGGCGAGAGACCCAGTACTTC. Amino acids: CASSATSQGRETQYF.

The chain employs TRBV30 and TRBJ1-2; D not resolved. The ends were cut back, 8 bases at V and 8 bases at J, with 18 bases in the middle. Per the germline V gene, CDR1 is GTSNPN and CDR2 is SVGIG (reference sequence). This CDR3 contains 12 residues. For the CDR3, the DNA is TGTGCCGGTCCCAAGGGCGGCTACGGCTACACCTTC. Translating gives CAGPKGGYGYTF. Supplemented by reference TRBV30 and TRBJ1-2, the full variable domain reads SQTIHQWPATLVQPVGSPLSLECTVEGTSNPNLYWYRQAAGRGLQLLFYSVGIGQISSEVPQNLSASRPQDRQFILSSKKLLLSDSGFYLCAGPKGGYGYTFGSGTRLTVV.

This clone was seen a single time. An end of the junction does not agree with germline; a read error may underlie this. Other DNA sequences in the sample encode the same CDR3. The chain uses TRBV7-7 and TRBJ1-1; TRBD1 is a possible D gene (5 bases). From germline, CDR1 is SSHAT and CDR2 FNYEAQ (reference sequence). The CDR3 sequence is 13 residues long. In DNA, the CDR3 is TGTGCTAGCAGCTTAGGGGAGAACACTGAAGCTTTCTTT. It encodes CASSLGENTEAFF.

CDR3 bases: TGTGCCAGCAGTCCTGGACTAGCGGGAGGGCCGGGGGAGACCCAGTACTTC. Encoded protein: CASSPGLAGGPGETQYF. The V call is TRBV25-1, the J call TRBJ2-5; 15 nucleotides match TRBD2. Germline lookup yields CDR1 MGHDK and CDR2 SYGVNS. The CDR3 is 17 amino acids. Trimming removed 5 bases from V and 5 bases from J; junction bases left unmatched: 9.

The chain joins TRBV19 to TRBJ1-5; D gene uncertain. Germline V lookup: CDR1 LNHDA, CDR2 SQIVND (reference sequence). The CDR3 has 12 amino acids. V lost 6 bases and J 5 bases, leaving 8 bases between the germline ends. CDR3 region: CASRAHDQPQHF. The CDR3 nucleotides are TGTGCCAGTAGGGCCCACGATCAGCCCCAGCATTTT. Looking up the rest from reference TRBV19 and TRBJ1-5 gives the full variable domain: DGGITQSPKYLFRKEGQNVTLSCEQNLNHDAMYWYRQDPGQGLRLIYYSQIVNDFQKGDIAEGYSVSREKKESFPLTVTSAQKNPTAFYLCASRAHDQPQHFGDGTRLSIL.

The V call is TRBV7-2, the J call TRBJ2-3; maybe TRBD2 (6 bases). V lost 1 base, J lost 2 bases, and 10 bases lay in between. The CDR3 is 15 residues long. Germline loops: CDR1 SGHTA, CDR2 FQGNSA. The CDR3 protein is CASSLDGRATDTQYF. CDR3 bases: TGTGCCAGCAGCTTAGACGGGAGAGCCACAGATACGCAGTATTTT. The entire variable domain, with the rest obtained from reference TRBV7-2 and TRBJ2-3, is as follows: GAGVSQSPSNKVTEKGKDVELRCDPISGHTALYWYRQSLGQGLEFLIYFQGNSAPDKSGLPSDRFSAERTGGSVSTLTIQRTQQEDSAVYLCASSLDGRATDTQYFGPGTRLTVL.

V gene TRBV4-1 combines with J gene TRBJ1-6; 7 nucleotides line up with TRBD1. V lost 3 bases, J lost 6 bases, and 11 bases stayed unmatched. This CDR3 is 17 amino acids long. Germline lookup yields CDR1 MGHRA and CDR2 YSYEKL. CDR3 region: CASSHTTRTGLNSPLHF. The CDR3 DNA is TGCGCCAGCAGCCATACCACCCGGACAGGACTTAATTCACCCCTCCACTTT.